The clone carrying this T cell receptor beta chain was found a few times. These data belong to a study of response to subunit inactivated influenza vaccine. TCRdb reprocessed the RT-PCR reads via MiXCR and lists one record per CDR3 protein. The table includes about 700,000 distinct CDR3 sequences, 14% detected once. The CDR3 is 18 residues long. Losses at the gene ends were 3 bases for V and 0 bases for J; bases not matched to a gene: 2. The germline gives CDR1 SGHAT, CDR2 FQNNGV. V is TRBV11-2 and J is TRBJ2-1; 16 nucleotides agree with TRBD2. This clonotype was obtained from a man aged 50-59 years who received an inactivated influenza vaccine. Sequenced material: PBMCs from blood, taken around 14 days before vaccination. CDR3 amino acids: CASSFGTSGRASYNEQFF. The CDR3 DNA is TGTGCCAGCAGCTTCGGGACTAGCGGGAGGGCCTCCTACAATGAGCAGTTCTTC.